This is a list of T cell receptor beta chains from one sample in a study of T cells in Graves' hyperthyroidism and ophthalmopathy. Each CDR3 protein gets one entry after TCRdb re-called the multiplex PCR reads with MiXCR. The profile covers about 500,000 distinct CDR3 sequences, with around 14% appearing a single time and over 15% taken by the ten largest. The sequenced sample was blood. The receptors shown here come from a woman aged 18-30 years with Graves' hyperthyroidism. Both conserved end residues are part of each CDR3. D genes are given only for firm matches. Part of the rows lack a size; the others show once, few, many or a class for expanded clones.

D gene: NA; J gene: TRBJ2-7; clone size: NA; V gene: TRBV27; CDR3 protein: CASRLANAYEQYF; CDR3 DNA: TGTGCCAGCAGGTTGGCGAACGCCTACGAGCAGTACTTC
D gene: NA; J gene: TRBJ2-3; clone size: few; V gene: TRBV9; CDR3 protein: CASSDADGGSTDTQYF; CDR3 DNA: TGTGCCAGCAGTGATGCGGATGGAGGCAGCACAGATACGCAGTATTTT
D gene: NA; J gene: TRBJ2-7; clone size: few; V gene: TRBV19; CDR3 protein: CASSILMGDEQYF; CDR3 DNA: TGTGCCAGTAGTATCCTTATGGGGGACGAGCAGTACTTC
D gene: NA; J gene: TRBJ2-1; clone size: few; V gene: TRBV12-3/TRBV12-4; CDR3 protein: CASSKYGGFPYNEQSF; CDR3 DNA: TGTGCCAGCAGTAAATACGGGGGATTCCCCTACAATGAGCAGTCCTTC
D gene: NA; J gene: TRBJ1-6; clone size: many; V gene: TRBV20-1; CDR3 protein: CSARDRWDNPSPLHF; CDR3 DNA: TGCAGTGCTAGAGATCGATGGGACAATCCATCACCCCTCCACTTT
D gene: TRBD1; J gene: TRBJ1-5; clone size: many; V gene: TRBV2; CDR3 protein: CASKFGRGRGSGNQPQHF; CDR3 DNA: TGTGCCAGCAAGTTTGGGAGGGGGCGGGGGTCGGGGAATCAGCCCCAGCATTTT
D gene: TRBD1; J gene: TRBJ1-1; clone size: few; V gene: TRBV20-1; CDR3 protein: CSARDVRQGSFYNTEAFF; CDR3 DNA: TGCAGTGCTAGAGATGTACGACAGGGGTCATTCTACAACACTGAAGCTTTCTTT
D gene: TRBD2; J gene: TRBJ2-5; clone size: many; V gene: TRBV7-9; CDR3 protein: CASSPGGTSGETQYF; CDR3 DNA: TGTGCCAGCAGCCCAGGCGGGACTAGCGGAGAGACCCAGTACTTC
D gene: TRBD2; J gene: TRBJ2-1; clone size: many; V gene: TRBV20-1; CDR3 protein: CSARDLAGGNEQFF; CDR3 DNA: TGCAGTGCTAGAGATCTAGCGGGAGGAAACGAGCAGTTCTTC
D gene: NA; J gene: TRBJ2-1; clone size: many; V gene: TRBV5-1; CDR3 protein: CASSLRALAMGEQFF; CDR3 DNA: TGCGCCAGCAGCTTGCGGGCACTAGCAATGGGTGAGCAGTTCTTC
D gene: TRBD1; J gene: TRBJ1-2; clone size: many; V gene: TRBV7-9; CDR3 protein: CASSLGQAIPYGYTF; CDR3 DNA: TGTGCCAGCAGCTTGGGACAGGCGATCCCCTATGGCTACACCTTC
D gene: NA; J gene: TRBJ1-5; clone size: few; V gene: TRBV6-1; CDR3 protein: CASSSGGGGSNQPQHF; CDR3 DNA: TGTGCCAGCAGCTCCGGTGGGGGAGGTAGCAATCAGCCCCAGCATTTT